These T cell receptor beta chains were read from a single sample in a study of beta chain features in type 1 diabetes. Only in-frame clones appear in the TCRdb table, and some are missing; sequencing was by immunoSEQ multiplex PCR. The data hold about 350,000 clones, with about 20% observed a single time. Source material: naive CD4+ T cells from blood. The receptors shown here come from a young woman in good health. CDR3s include the opening cysteine and the closing phenylalanine or tryptophan. D genes are given only for firm matches. A row's size may be missing; if present it is once, few, many or a size class.

j_call v_call clone_size d_call cdr3_aa cdr3_nt
TRBJ2-5 TRBV30 few TRBD1 CAWWSLQGRMETQYF TGTGCCTGGTGGTCCCTACAGGGGAGAATGGAGACCCAGTACTTC
TRBJ2-3 TRBV11-2 few - CASTTGATDTQYF TGTGCCAGCACCACAGGTGCCACAGATACGCAGTATTTT
TRBJ2-1 TRBV5-4 few TRBD1 CASSLRQGAFDEQFF TGTGCCAGCAGCTTGCGACAGGGGGCATTCGATGAGCAGTTCTTC
TRBJ2-3 TRBV4-2 - TRBD2 CASSQAPSGEVLSTDTQYF TGTGCCAGCAGCCAAGCCCCTAGCGGGGAGGTTCTTAGCACAGATACGCAGTATTTT
TRBJ2-5 TRBV30 few TRBD2 CAWSPVAGGPWYF TGTGCCTGGAGTCCTGTAGCGGGGGGGCCGTGGTACTTC
TRBJ1-4 TRBV4-3 - - CASSQDVQGTDEKLFF TGCGCCAGCAGCCAAGATGTTCAGGGAACGGATGAAAAACTGTTTTTT
TRBJ2-1 TRBV2 few TRBD2 CASSETSGLYNEQFF TGTGCCAGCAGTGAAACTAGCGGTCTCTACAATGAGCAGTTCTTC
TRBJ2-5 TRBV7-9 - - CASSLKGQETQYF TGTGCCAGCAGCTTAAAGGGGCAAGAGACCCAGTACTTC
TRBJ1-1 TRBV30 - - CAWSVRTDRNTEAFF TGTGCCTGGAGTGTACGAACGGACAGAAACACTGAAGCTTTCTTT
TRBJ1-2 TRBV27 - - CASSLNRNYGYTF TGTGCCAGCAGTTTAAACAGAAACTATGGCTACACCTTC
TRBJ2-3 TRBV5-1 - - CASSFRQPSTDTQYF TGCGCCAGCAGCTTTCGACAGCCTAGCACAGATACGCAGTATTTT
TRBJ2-5 TRBV5-1 - - CASSLFGSEETQYF TGCGCCAGCAGCTTATTCGGGTCGGAGGAGACCCAGTACTTC
TRBJ1-2 TRBV4-3 few - CASSQETAGLPLYGYTF TGCGCCAGCAGCCAAGAAACGGCGGGGCTCCCGCTCTATGGCTACACCTTC
TRBJ2-2 TRBV30 few TRBD1 CAWSGTGNTGELFF TGTGCCTGGAGCGGGACAGGGAACACCGGGGAGCTGTTTTTT
TRBJ2-4 TRBV11-2 few TRBD1 CASSFSEGARTKNIQYF TGTGCCAGCAGCTTTAGTGAGGGGGCGAGGACCAAAAACATTCAGTACTTC
TRBJ1-2 TRBV5-1 - TRBD1 CASSLTGDHYGYTF TGCGCCAGCAGCTTAACAGGGGACCACTATGGCTACACCTTC
TRBJ2-2 TRBV19 few TRBD1 CASSIWTGEESGELFF TGTGCCAGTAGTATATGGACAGGGGAGGAAAGCGGGGAGCTGTTTTTT
TRBJ2-5 TRBV4-2 few TRBD2 CASSQGAGGQETQYF TGTGCCAGCAGCCAGGGAGCGGGGGGGCAAGAGACCCAGTACTTC
TRBJ2-5 TRBV7-2 few - CASSVLGIQETQYF TGTGCCAGCAGCGTACTCGGGATCCAAGAGACCCAGTACTTC
TRBJ2-1 TRBV4-2 - TRBD2 CASSQSGTSSGEQFF TGTGCCAGCAGCCAGTCCGGGACTAGCAGTGGTGAGCAGTTCTTC
TRBJ2-3 TRBV11-1 few - CASSLGVGDTQYF TGTGCCAGCAGCTTAGGCGTGGGCGATACGCAGTATTTT
TRBJ2-7 TRBV7-2 few TRBD1 CASSNGQGKAYEQYF TGTGCCAGCAGCAACGGACAGGGTAAAGCCTACGAGCAGTACTTC
TRBJ2-4 TRBV5-1 few - CASSLEVGLSIQYF TGCGCCAGCAGCTTGGAGGTAGGACTAAGCATTCAGTACTTC
TRBJ1-1 TRBV5-1 - TRBD1 CASSLVVGQDTEAFF TGCGCCAGCAGCTTGGTGGTGGGACAGGACACTGAAGCTTTCTTT
TRBJ1-2 TRBV2 - TRBD1 CASRLTGSHYGYTF TGTGCCAGCAGGCTGACAGGGTCCCACTATGGCTACACCTTC
TRBJ2-7 TRBV15 - - CATSRDQGRPYEQYF TGTGCCACCAGCAGAGATCAGGGGCGACCCTACGAGCAGTACTTC
TRBJ1-2 TRBV30 - - CAWSHFLDSQGYGYTF TGTGCCTGGAGTCATTTCCTCGACAGCCAGGGCTATGGCTACACCTTC